This entry lists 13 T cell receptor beta chains sequenced from one sample in a study of shared clonotypes between healthy human individuals. TCRdb's table, derived via immunoSEQ multiplex PCR, lists solely in-frame clones and lacks some. In the table there are over 850,000 clones, 70% to 80% of which are singletons. Sequenced: memory CD4+ T cells from PBMCs. The subset was: CD45RA-negative fraction. Receptor source: a man younger than 30 in good health. Some clones in this sample may be carry-over from other donors' samples.

V is TRBV7-2 and J is TRBJ1-1, with TRBD1 matching 8 bases. The CDR3 length is 14 residues. With V trimmed by 2 bases and J by 5 bases, 4 bases remained unmatched. Germline CDR1 and CDR2: SGHTA and FQGNSA. CDR3 region: CASSLQGAVTEAFF. DNA of the CDR3: TGTGCCAGCAGCTTACAGGGGGCGGTTACTGAAGCTTTCTTT.

This chain uses TRBV5-1 with TRBJ1-5, with no clear D. CDR3 length: 18 amino acids. Trimming removed 4 bases from V and 0 bases from J, with 20 bases in between. The germline CDR1 and CDR2 sequences are SGHRS and YFSETQ. The CDR3 reads CASSPPPGATHSNQPQHF. Here the CDR3 DNA reads TGCGCCAGCAGCCCACCACCAGGCGCCACTCATAGCAATCAGCCCCAGCATTTT.

The chain carries TRBV6-5 and TRBJ1-2; possible D gene TRBD1, 5 bases. Trimming stripped 3 bases from V and 7 bases from J, with 12 bases between. The germline V gene encodes CDR1 MNHEY and CDR2 SVGAGI. This CDR3 is built from 13 residues. CDR3 region: CASSYDRFSGYTF. CDR3 bases: TGTGCCAGCAGTTATGACAGATTCTCTGGCTACACCTTC.

The chain uses TRBV7-2 and TRBJ2-5, with 12 bases matching TRBD1. The trim removed 6 bases at V and 4 bases at J, leaving 3 bases unmatched. CDR1 SGHTA and CDR2 FQGNSA come from the germline V gene. The CDR3 sequence is 14 residues long. This chain's CDR3 is CASRGTGGIETQYF. The CDR3 coding sequence is TGTGCCAGCAGGGGGACAGGGGGCATAGAGACCCAGTACTTC.

This clone was recorded a few times. The chain is built from TRBV13 and TRBJ1-1; possible D gene TRBD1, 6 bases. CDR3 size: 14 residues. Trimming removed 6 bases from V and 3 bases from J, with 14 bases in between. Per germline, CDR1 PRHDT and CDR2 FYEKMQ (reference sequence). CDR3 residues: CASRETGMDTEAFF. The CDR3 DNA reads as TGTGCCAGCAGAGAGACAGGTATGGACACTGAAGCTTTCTTT. Variable domain in full (rest from reference TRBV13 and TRBJ1-1): AAGVIQSPRHLIKEKRETATLKCYPIPRHDTVYWYQQGPGQDPQFLISFYEKMQSDKGSIPDRFSAQQFSDYHSELNMSSLELGDSALYFCASRETGMDTEAFFGQGTRLTVV.

This clone was seen only once. The chain couples TRBV4-3 to TRBJ1-2; D is possibly TRBD1 (6 bases). With 2 bases removed from V and 4 bases from J, the gap between germline ends came to 17 bases. The CDR3 extends over 16 amino acids. Looked up from germline, CDR1 is LGHNA and CDR2 is YSLEER. This CDR3 is CASSQSSRGLAYGYTF. CDR3 DNA: TGCGCCAGCAGCCAATCCTCCAGGGGTCTTGCCTATGGCTACACCTTC.

The V and J genes are TRBV7-2 and TRBJ1-3; D remains unclear. Germline lookup yields CDR1 SGHTA and CDR2 FQGNSA. The CDR3 extends over 15 amino acids. V was shortened by 5 bases and J by 1 base, with 12 bases between the two germline ends. For the CDR3, the DNA is TGTGCCAGCAGCCAAGAGCAGATATCTGGAAACACCATATATTTT. It yields the protein CASSQEQISGNTIYF.

The chain is built from TRBV19 and TRBJ1-5; the D gene is possibly TRBD1 (5 bases). The CDR3 runs 13 residues. The germline V and J ends were trimmed by 7 bases and 3 bases, with 10 bases remaining between them. Germline values: CDR1 LNHDA, CDR2 SQIVND (reference sequence). The CDR3 loop is CASMAGVNQPQHF. CDR3 nucleotide sequence: TGTGCCAGTATGGCGGGGGTCAATCAGCCCCAGCATTTT.

The J gene is TRBJ2-3, the V gene TRBV5-6, with D hard to call. The V gene's germline CDR1 is SGHDT and CDR2 YYEEEE. This CDR3 region has 14 residues. Trimming pared 0 bases from V and 1 base from J, leaving 6 bases between. DNA of the CDR3: TGTGCCAGCAGCTTGGCGGCGGGCACAGATACGCAGTATTTT. Translation: CASSLAAGTDTQYF.

The rearrangement joins TRBV19 to TRBJ2-1; D unresolved. This CDR3 has 12 amino acids. CDR1 is LNHDA, CDR2 SQIVND, per germline (reference sequence). Deletions cut 3 bases from V and 15 bases from J, with 15 bases between. DNA of the CDR3: TGTGCCAGTAGTATCCCGGGTCAGCTCTTGTTCTTC. This translates into CASSIPGQLLFF.

The V call is TRBV15, the J call TRBJ2-5, with D tentatively TRBD2 (5 bases). The J call may be mistaken, given a closer DNA end match to TRBJ2-7. CDR1 LNHNV and CDR2 YYDKDF come from the germline V gene (reference sequence). The CDR3 loop spans 15 amino acids. This CDR3 reads CATSREGGSSYEQYF. CDR3 DNA: TGTGCCACCAGCAGAGAGGGCGGGTCCTCCTACGAGCAGTACTTC.

This chain connects TRBV7-9 to TRBJ2-7; D not resolved. Germline V lookup: CDR1 SEHNR, CDR2 FQNEAQ (reference sequence). V lost 4 bases and J lost 1, with 14 bases in between. The CDR3 sequence is 15 residues long. The CDR3 DNA sequence: TGTGCCAGCAGCTCCGGGCGGACGCTATCCTACGAGCAGTACTTC. The encoded protein is CASSSGRTLSYEQYF.

The chain's CDR3 is CASSQTGGGTGELFF. CDR3 bases: TGTGCCAGCAGTCAAACAGGGGGCGGCACCGGGGAGCTGTTTTTT. The rearrangement links TRBV28 to TRBJ2-2, with 9 bases matching TRBD1. Trimming took 5 bases from V and 4 from J; bases not matched to a gene: 5. CDR1 MDHEN and CDR2 SYDVKM come from the germline V gene. The CDR3 contains 15 residues.